There are many counts of the clone carrying this T cell receptor (beta chain). Its cognate antigen is unknown. Trimming stripped 2 bases from V and 7 bases from J, with 15 bases between. The CDR3 sequence is 15 residues long. The germline CDR1 and CDR2 sequences are MDHEN and SYDVKM. This specimen belongs to a study of CD8 T cells in ankylosing spondylitis. Overall study results and limits: Earlier studies detected some motif variants in reactive arthritis synovial fluid and blood. Ankylosing spondylitis blood seemed to carry a telltale TCR beta motif made of fewer than 10 highly homologous variants.

Using quantitative 5'-RACE with molecular barcodes, the authors made TCR beta libraries. Via MiXCR, TCRdb re-called the 5' RACE reads, giving one row per CDR3 protein. The table includes under 200,000 distinct CDR3 sequences, 9.8% detected once. Sequencing was performed on blood, either unsorted or a sorted T cell fraction (not recorded which). This sequence originates from a female donor with ankylosing spondylitis or in good health (not recorded which). The chain employs TRBV28 and TRBJ1-5; the D gene is possibly TRBD1 (5 bases). CDR3 nucleotide sequence: TGTGCCAGCAGTTTAATGGCTGGGGGGGACCAGCCCCAGCATTTT. It is translated as CASSLMAGGDQPQHF. Full variable domain (remainder filled in from reference TRBV28 and TRBJ1-5): DVKVTQSSRYLVKRTGEKVFLECVQDMDHENMFWYRQDPGLGLRLIYFSYDVKMKEKGDIPEGYSVSREKKERFSLILESASTNQTSMYLCASSLMAGGDQPQHFGDGTRLSIL.